This TCR beta chain stems from a study of cytomegalovirus exposure and HLA in healthy donors. Regarding the study as a whole: Several of the most significant clusters appeared, in a later analysis, to be linked to common viral pathogens. In vitro work confirmed that a few CMV-associated chains recognize CMV antigens.

The PCR was carried out with 60 Vbeta primers and 13 Jbeta primers. Profiling relied on immunoSEQ multiplex PCR, and the TCRdb table lists in-frame clones only, not all of them. The table lists around 150,000 clones, about 72% of them singletons. The V gene's germline CDR1 is PRHDT and CDR2 FYEKMQ (reference sequence). The CDR3 is made up of 15 amino acids. Trimming took off 5 bases at V and 4 bases at J, with 17 bases between the two ends. In regard to this clone: The antigen is not known.

This chain links TRBV13 with TRBJ1-2; possible D gene TRBD1, 5 bases. Sequenced sample: PBMCs. The origin of this receptor is a man between 35 and 55 years old in good health and CMV-seronegative. Here the CDR3 DNA reads TGTGCCAGCAGCCGCGGACAAGGGATGATCTATGGCTACACCTTC. This codes for CASSRGQGMIYGYTF.